This T cell receptor (beta chain) was found in a study of cytomegalovirus exposure and HLA in healthy donors (dated by TCRdb to 2017 to 2019). Looking at the study overall: An earlier analysis of under 600 of the donors reported about 250 Gb of sequence data and around 110 million unique TCR beta sequences from 150 million to 200 million T cells. An early release covering roughly 580 HLA-typed donors comprised 250 to 350 gigabases of sequencing data and some 79 million unique TCR sequences. Among the roughly 370 genotyped donors, approximately 76% belonged to the genetic ancestry cluster associated with self-reported Caucasian donors. The study was designed to test whether signatures of past pathogen exposure could be identified by cataloging public T cell receptors. Using immunosequencing, the study profiled T cell repertoires from roughly 650 subjects and related those repertoires to cytomegalovirus serostatus. A separate validation cohort of approximately 120 different subjects was used in addition to the roughly 700-subject first cohort. High-throughput TCR immunosequencing, statistical association of individual TCRs with disease status, and machine learning were combined to predict cytomegalovirus infection status. To study patterns of TCR occurrence, a later analysis re-analyzed previously published TCR beta repertoires from 600 to 750 donors and added high-resolution HLA genotyping. In the later analysis, no new phenotypic data were used to find candidate immune exposures; instead, reliance was placed on TCR beta sequences and their occurrence across donors. An earlier analysis of fewer than 700 of the donors applied high-throughput TCR beta sequencing to assess whether each TCR beta V gene segment acted as functional or pseudogenic. Alongside the repertoire data, information on donor age, sex, ethnicity and CMV serostatus was compiled. In a later genetic analysis, genome-wide SNP genotypes for about three fifths of the 666 donors were used, and that subset was treated as a discovery cohort. Every repertoire in the discovery cohort had been generated on one and the same sequencing platform. Class I and class II HLA loci were covered by the typing at four-digit resolution. The number of donors typed differed by locus, with roughly 629-640 for A, B, C, DRB1 and DQB1, around 500 for DQA1, some 570 for DPA1, and 472 for DPB1. About 5 DR-DQ haplotypes were handled as single units for association and clustering, since linkage in the cohort was strong. On average, about 240,000 unique TCR beta nucleotide sequences were sequenced per donor among roughly 430 genotyped donors of the cohort, with 15% to 20% of those sequences being non-productive.

The junction carries 7 bases between V and J, which are trimmed by 0 bases and 2 bases respectively. CDR3 length: 13 amino acids, cysteine to phenylalanine. The retained sequence is limited to the CDR3, 39 bases, with the frame set at the first base. Based on the germline V gene (reference sequence), the CDR1 and CDR2 sequences are GTSNPN and SVGIG. Beyond this particular receptor, the publication reports: The presence/absence analyses assumed that sequencing depth was roughly uniform across donors, and that assumption may not be true. Linkage disequilibrium might explain the correlated functional status among segregating V segments, but an unknown experimental factor could not be excluded. Most CMV-associated TCR beta chains appeared to be HLA-restricted in a later analysis, and the HLA associations seemed to be driven largely by CMV exposure. A later analysis found that TCR association rates varied across HLA loci, with DRB1 alleles showing the most associated TCRs and HLA-C alleles the fewest. Most TCR sequences were observed very rarely across donors, whereas some public TCRs were present in many individuals. The only immune exposure information available for the cohort was CMV serostatus. A further reported finding was that TCR beta sequences accurately predicted the HLA-A and HLA-B alleles for most subjects in the first cohort. At a false discovery rate of 0.05, a later analysis linked about 16,000 TCR beta sequences to specific HLA alleles. A few of the identified cytomegalovirus-associated TCR beta chains were confirmed in vitro to be specific for cytomegalovirus antigens. A later genetic analysis reported fewer N-insertions in productive TCRs among donors in an Asian-associated ancestry cluster than the roughly 700-donor mean. The authors suggested that the approach could potentially be extended to other disease states and immunological phenotypes. An earlier analysis of some 590 of the donors showed that most TCR beta V segments appeared in productive rearrangements either about 87% or about 30% of the time, which broadly matched IMGT annotations. When HLA alleles, especially DR and DQ, strongly co-occurred, attributing TCR associations to individual alleles was difficult. In a later analysis, several top co-occurrence clusters were reported to appear linked to parvovirus B19, influenza, CMV and Epstein-Barr virus. A cluster of highly shared sequence variants was judged likely to be a technical artifact of the sequencing pipeline. The earlier analysis of almost 600 of the donors excluded approximately 17 rarely observed V segments, including chromosome 9 orphons, because counts were too low. Some IMGT-functional V segments, including TRBV6-2 and TRBV6-3, could not be distinguished by the 87-base-pair reads and were therefore excluded. This cohort had only TCR beta chains sequenced, and the lack of alpha or paired-chain data limited which features could be detected. In a later genetic analysis, a missense DCLRE1C variant was associated with V-gene and J-gene trimming of TCR beta chains, and the association was replicated in an independent cohort. In a later analysis, HLA-associated TCR beta chains showed more clonal expansion and lower generation probabilities than non-associated chains that were equally common. In both the original and validation cohorts, the classifier was reported to diagnose cytomegalovirus status with high specificity and sensitivity. Because some donors lacked HLA typing at each locus, the association tests relied only on the typed subset. A total of roughly 160 TCR beta chains were listed by the study as associated with cytomegalovirus.

Note on this clone: The antigen it recognizes is unknown. No much larger clone exists at a distance of one base, and base qualities are not known. Other DNA sequences of this sample code for an identical CDR3.

The receptor library was made with the immunoSEQ multiplex PCR assay. A mixture of 60 forward primers for TCR Vbeta segments and 13 reverse primers for TCR Jbeta segments was used in the multiplex PCR. Amplification of the CDR3 region of rearranged TCR beta genes was performed with a multiplex PCR assay on genomic DNA. On the Illumina HiSeq System, the amplified TCR beta libraries were sequenced as 87-base-pair reads. Per the source publication's procedure: Across the 600 to 700 repertoires, a later analysis counted roughly 84 million unique TCR beta chains, 9.5 million to 13 million of which were shared by at least two donors. Raw reads were error-corrected and collapsed into unique sequences with a nearest-neighbor algorithm that merged closely related sequences to remove PCR and sequencing errors. V, D and J gene segments were assigned by aligning CDR3 sequences to IMGT reference sequences. For a sequence to be retained, at least a six-nucleotide match to both a V gene segment and a J gene segment was required. A rearrangement was called productive if the CDR3 had no stop codons and remained in frame with V and J, and every other rearrangement was called non-productive. CDR3 was defined by IMGT convention, running from the second conserved V-encoded cysteine to the conserved J-encoded phenylalanine. The earlier analysis of about 590 of the donors excluded sequences that lacked an unambiguous match to a single V gene segment. In an earlier analysis of approximately 500 of the donors, a V segment was called functional when productive rearrangements were above 56.7%, and segregating when the standard deviation between donors exceeded 5%. To diagnose cytomegalovirus status from the catalog of TCR beta chain sequences, a statistical classification framework was built. V and J gene assignment, in a later analysis, came from comparing TCR nucleotide sequences with IMGT/GENE-DB human TR gene sequences. In a later analysis, CDR3 sequences and most-parsimonious VDJ recombination scenarios were assigned using the TCRdist pipeline. In a later analysis, each TCR beta chain was defined by its CDR3 amino acid sequence together with its V-gene family, and reads lacking a unique V-gene family were excluded. To address suspected cross-contamination and a sequencing artifact, a later analysis removed several hundred highly shared, low-generation-probability nucleotide sequences. In a later analysis, a clonal expansion index was calculated for each public chain from normalized within-repertoire ranks of inferred template counts. In a later analysis, generation probabilities were computed with a VDJ recombination model fitted to out-of-frame rearrangements, and the resulting probabilities were checked against IGoR. In a later analysis, hypergeometric tests were used to score TCR-TCR, TCR-HLA and TCR-CMV co-occurrence, with a repertoire-size bias correction applied to TCR pairs. False discovery rates were estimated in a later analysis by permuting HLA or CMV assignments 20 times. A later analysis grouped co-occurring TCRs with DBSCAN, adding TCRdist sequence similarity when clustering within HLA-allele-positive subsets. For co-occurrence clustering, repertoires with fewer than 30,000 or more than 120,000 public chains were excluded, along with five or six repertoires with anomalous nucleotide sharing. Held by TCRdb, this immuneACCESS table contains in-frame sequences only and omits some clones. Under half of the omission traces to an unresolved V gene where checked; the cause of the rest is unknown. V and J calls plus clone size are reproduced from that table; the DNA served to infer D and trimming. This sample has about 190,000 clones in its table, and around 85% of those were observed once. The ten biggest clones cover approximately 6.3% of the sample.

The cohort comprised 670 or so healthy bone marrow donors. At the time of sampling, every cohort member was nominally healthy, though immune exposures that went unrecorded were likely present. The donor tested CMV seropositive, placing the donor among the 290 or so seropositive members of the cohort. Each donor provided a peripheral blood sample, and peripheral blood mononuclear cells were used for TCR beta sequencing. The Qiagen DNeasy Blood Extraction Kit was used to extract genomic DNA from the blood cell samples. This chain is built from TRBV30 and TRBJ1-1; a tentative D match to TRBD1 spans 5 bases. Sequencing input: PBMCs. This clonotype originated in a man aged 35 to 55 in good health and CMV-seropositive. The nucleotide sequence is given as TGTGCCTGGAGTGTGGGGGGAAACACTGAAGCTTTCTTT. Its amino acids are CAWSVGGNTEAFF. Where the CDR3 stops, the reference TRBV30 and TRBJ1-1 genes take over; the full variable domain is SQTIHQWPATLVQPVGSPLSLECTVEGTSNPNLYWYRQAAGRGLQLLFYSVGIGQISSEVPQNLSASRPQDRQFILSSKKLLLSDSGFYLCAWSVGGNTEAFFGQGTRLTVV.